This TCR beta chain was observed in a study of T cell changes during pregnancy in multiple sclerosis. The germline V gene has CDR1 MDHEN and CDR2 SYDVKM. This CDR3 has 14 residues. V gave up 4 bases and J gave up 6 bases, with 16 bases separating them. The repertoire was sequenced with immunoSEQ multiplex PCR; TCRdb's copy has only in-frame clones and lacks some. The data show more than 30,000 clones, roughly 89% seen once. The clonotype originates from a female donor with multiple sclerosis, enrolled in a pregnancy study. The sample consisted of CD8+ T cells from peripheral blood mononuclear cells, taken in the first trimester of pregnancy. The rearrangement joins TRBV28 to TRBJ2-7; D might be TRBD1 (6 bases). The CDR3 DNA is TGTGCCAGCAGTTCGACAGGATGGGGAGTCGAGCAGTACTTC. Protein: CASSSTGWGVEQYF.